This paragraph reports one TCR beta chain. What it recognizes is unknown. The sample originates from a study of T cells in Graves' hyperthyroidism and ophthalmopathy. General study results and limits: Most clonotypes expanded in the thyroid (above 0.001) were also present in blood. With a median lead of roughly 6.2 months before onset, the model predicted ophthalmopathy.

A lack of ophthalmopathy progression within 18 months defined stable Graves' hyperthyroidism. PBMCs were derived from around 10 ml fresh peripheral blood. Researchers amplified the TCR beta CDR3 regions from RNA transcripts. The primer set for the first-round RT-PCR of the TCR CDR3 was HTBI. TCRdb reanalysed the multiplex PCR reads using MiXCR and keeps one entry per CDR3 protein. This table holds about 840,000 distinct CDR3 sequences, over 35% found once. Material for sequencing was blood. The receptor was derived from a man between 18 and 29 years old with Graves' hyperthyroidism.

The DNA for the CDR3 is TGTGCCAGCAGTCACATTCTAGCGGACTCCTACGAGCAGTACTTC. Translated, it gives CASSHILADSYEQYF. The V and J genes are TRBV6-5 and TRBJ2-7; 7 bases agree with TRBD2. CDR3 length: 15 amino acids. Losses at the gene ends were 5 bases for V and 0 bases for J; bases not matched to a gene: 7. Germline assignment: CDR1 MNHEY and CDR2 SVGAGI.